This T cell receptor (beta chain) originates from a study of identical twins. CDR1 and CDR2 from the germline V gene are KGHDR and SFDVKD. The CDR3 totals 13 residues. Trimming removed 7 bases from V and 8 bases from J, with 16 bases in between. From the 5' RACE reads, TCRdb called clonotypes with MiXCR, one entry per CDR3 protein. The table records 300,000 to 400,000 distinct CDR3 sequences, about 12% of them present only once. In addition, the sample was reused for a study of yellow fever vaccine responses in identical twins.

The rearrangement joins TRBV24-1 to TRBJ1-2; D possibly corresponds to TRBD1 (5 bases). Source material: CD8+ T cells sorted from blood. The receptor comes from a woman under 30 in good health. The CDR3 here is CATRERDDRGYTF. CDR3 nucleotides: TGTGCCACCAGAGAAAGGGACGATAGAGGCTACACCTTC.